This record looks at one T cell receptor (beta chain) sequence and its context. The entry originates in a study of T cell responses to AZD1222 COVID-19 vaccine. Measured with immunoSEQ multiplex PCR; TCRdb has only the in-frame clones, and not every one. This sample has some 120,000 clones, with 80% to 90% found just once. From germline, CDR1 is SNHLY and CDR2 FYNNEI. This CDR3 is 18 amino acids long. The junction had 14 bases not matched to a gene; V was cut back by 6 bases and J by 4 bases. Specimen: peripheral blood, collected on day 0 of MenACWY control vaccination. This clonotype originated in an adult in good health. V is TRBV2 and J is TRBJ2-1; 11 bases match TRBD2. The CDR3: CASSPPPLAGAIYNEQFF. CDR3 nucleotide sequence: TGTGCCAGCAGCCCTCCCCCACTAGCGGGGGCGATTTACAATGAGCAGTTCTTC.